This TCR beta chain was sequenced during a study of regulatory T cells in long-lasting Graves disease. This clonotype was seen ten or more times. Its antigen remains unknown. The V and J ends lost 6 bases and 7 bases respectively, with 22 bases between them. The germline V gene has CDR1 DFQATT and CDR2 SNEGSKA (reference sequence). The CDR3 covers 15 residues. Study-level results: TRBV28, TRBJ1-2 and TRBJ2-5 were segments that persistent disease favored.

Time point given: persistent/refractory GD, antithyroid drugs over 5 years with positive TRAb. Following extraction of RNA from PBMCs, that RNA was used to make the TCR library. The authors built TCR beta libraries using iRepertoire HTBI primers and Arm-PCR of CDR3 regions. TCRdb processed the multiplex PCR reads anew with MiXCR; each CDR3 protein has one entry. The table lists roughly 430,000 distinct CDR3 sequences, around 20% of them singletons. The sequence was obtained from a female donor with Graves disease. V gene TRBV20-1 combines with J gene TRBJ2-1; TRBD2 is a possible D gene (6 bases). The material was peripheral blood mononuclear cells (PBMCs), obtained when the disease was refractory, from a patient treated with antithyroid drugs. The CDR3 coding sequence is TGCAGTGCCGACGACTCCGGGAGTGTAACAAATGAGCAGTTCTTC. The encoded protein is CSADDSGSVTNEQFF.